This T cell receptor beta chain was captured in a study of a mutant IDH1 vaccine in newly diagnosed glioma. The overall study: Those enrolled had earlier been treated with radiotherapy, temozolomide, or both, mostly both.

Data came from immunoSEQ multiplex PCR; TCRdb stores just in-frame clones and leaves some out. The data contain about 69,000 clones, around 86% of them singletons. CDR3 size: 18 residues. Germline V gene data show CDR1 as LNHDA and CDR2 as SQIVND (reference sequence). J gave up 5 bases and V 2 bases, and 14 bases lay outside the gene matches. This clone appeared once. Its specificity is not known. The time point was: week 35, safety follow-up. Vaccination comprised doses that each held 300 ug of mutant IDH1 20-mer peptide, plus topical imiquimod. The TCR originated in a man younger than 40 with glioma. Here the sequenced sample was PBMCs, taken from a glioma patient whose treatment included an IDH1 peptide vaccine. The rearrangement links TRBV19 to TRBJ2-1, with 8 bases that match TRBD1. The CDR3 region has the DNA TGTGCCAGTAGTATAAGGCAGGGGGCACAGAGAGTAGACAATGAGCAGTTCTTC. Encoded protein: CASSIRQGAQRVDNEQFF.